These T cell receptor beta chains were read from a single sample in a study of T-cell reconstitution after alpha-beta-depleted transplantation in children. TCRdb redid the calling of the PCR reads with MiXCR, one entry per CDR3 protein. The data contain more than 200,000 distinct CDR3 sequences, under 30% of them singletons. The sequences come from PBMCs, collected before TCRalphabeta/CD19-depleted stem cell transplant. All receptors come from a girl aged 2-10 years with Fanconi anemia, due to receive a stem cell transplant. Each CDR3 is given without its conserved first and last residue. Clone size appears in some rows only: once, few, many, or a class for an expanded clone.

TRBV12-3/TRBV12-4,many,TRBJ2-3,ASRSTRLHTDTQY
TRBV20-1,many,TRBJ2-7,SARPALAGAGYEQY
TRBV28,many,TRBJ2-1,ASSLAGLASGEQF
TRBV10-1,-,TRBJ2-1,ASSPGYYNEQF
TRBV20-1,-,TRBJ2-1,SARDRARYNEQF
TRBV4-1,few,TRBJ2-3,ASSATSLAGITDTQY
TRBV25-1,-,TRBJ1-5,ASRIDRANQPQH
TRBV4-2,-,TRBJ2-3,ASSQVNHGMSPNTQY
TRBV21-1,-,TRBJ2-7,ASSKILAYEQY
TRBV7-2,many,TRBJ1-1,ASSLNRGAPNTEAF
TRBV20-1,many,TRBJ1-5,SANDVNSNQPQH